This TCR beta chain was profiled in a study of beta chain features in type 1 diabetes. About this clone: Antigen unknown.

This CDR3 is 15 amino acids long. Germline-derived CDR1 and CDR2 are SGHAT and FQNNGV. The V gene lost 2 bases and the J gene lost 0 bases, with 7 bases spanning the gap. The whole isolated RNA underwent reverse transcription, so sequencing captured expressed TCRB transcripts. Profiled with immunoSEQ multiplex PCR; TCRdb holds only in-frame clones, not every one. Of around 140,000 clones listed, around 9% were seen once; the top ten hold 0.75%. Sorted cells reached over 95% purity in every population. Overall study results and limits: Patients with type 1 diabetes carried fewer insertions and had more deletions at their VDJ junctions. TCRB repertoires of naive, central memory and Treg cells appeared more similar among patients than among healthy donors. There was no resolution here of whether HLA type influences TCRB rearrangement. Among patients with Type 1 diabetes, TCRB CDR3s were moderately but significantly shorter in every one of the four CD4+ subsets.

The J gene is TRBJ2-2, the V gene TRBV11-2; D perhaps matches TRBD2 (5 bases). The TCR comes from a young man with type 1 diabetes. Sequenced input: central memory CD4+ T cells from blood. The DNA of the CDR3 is TGTGCCAGCAGCTTAAGCGGTGCGAACACCGGGGAGCTGTTTTTT. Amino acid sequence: CASSLSGANTGELFF.